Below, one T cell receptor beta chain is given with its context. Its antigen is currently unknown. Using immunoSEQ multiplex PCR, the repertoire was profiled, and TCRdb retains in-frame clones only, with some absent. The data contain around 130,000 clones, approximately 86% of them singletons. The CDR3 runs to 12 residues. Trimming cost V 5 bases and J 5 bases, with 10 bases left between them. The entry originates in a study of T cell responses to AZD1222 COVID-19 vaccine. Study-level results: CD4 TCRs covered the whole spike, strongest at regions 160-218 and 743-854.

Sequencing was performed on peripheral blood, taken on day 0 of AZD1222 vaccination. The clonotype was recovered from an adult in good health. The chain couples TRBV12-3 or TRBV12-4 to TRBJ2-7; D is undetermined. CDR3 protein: CASSTTLDEQYF. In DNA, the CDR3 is TGTGCCAGCAGTACGACTCTGGACGAGCAGTACTTC.